This T cell receptor beta chain was sequenced for a study of cytomegalovirus exposure and HLA in healthy donors. Study-wide context: Unique TCRs numbering around 80 million, obtained from HLA-typed donors, made up an early data release.

Overall study findings and caveats: Researchers reportedly found TCR beta sequences accurately predicted most subjects' HLA-A and HLA-B alleles. It was in a later analysis that TCR association rates were seen to vary by HLA locus, highest for DRB1 and lowest for HLA-C.

The CDR3 loop spans 13 amino acids. Germline trimming cut 8 bases from V and 7 bases from J; bases unmatched to any gene: 7. CDR1 is MDHEN, CDR2 SYDVKM, per germline. Regarding this clone: Its antigen is as yet unknown.

13 Jbeta primers and 60 Vbeta primers were used for the PCR. Measured with immunoSEQ multiplex PCR; TCRdb has only the in-frame clones, and not every one. The repertoire has 130,000 or so clones, around 77% of them found once; the top ten carry around 1.2%. The J gene is TRBJ2-2, the V gene TRBV28; 7 nucleotides agree with TRBD1. This TCR was recovered from a man aged 45-65 years in good health and CMV-seronegative. The source material was PBMCs. The CDR3 DNA sequence: TGTGCCAGCCAGGGGGAGAGCAACGGGGAGCTGTTTTTT. Its translation: CASQGESNGELFF.